This T cell receptor (beta chain) was captured in a study of technical replicates of blood from several donors. The V end was cut by 0 bases, the J end by 4 bases, with 11 bases between. The CDR3 totals 14 residues. Germline V gene data show CDR1 as SGHDT and CDR2 as YYEEEE. Profiled with immunoSEQ multiplex PCR; TCRdb holds only in-frame clones, not every one. The repertoire has some 75,000 clones, 96% of them found once; the top ten carry around 0.31%. This clone occurred once. The sequenced material came from T cells isolated from PBMCs. This chain joins TRBV5-6 and TRBJ2-7; perhaps TRBD1 as D (5 bases). The TCR originated in a human donor in good health. The CDR3 protein is CASSLAQGGYEQYF. The CDR3 nucleotides are TGTGCCAGCAGCTTGGCTCAGGGTGGATACGAGCAGTACTTC.